The following is a T cell receptor (beta chain) sequence with its context. These data originate in a study of T cell responses to AZD1222 COVID-19 vaccine. There are 12 residues in the CDR3. V was clipped by 0 bases and J by 8 bases, with 7 bases between them. Looked up from germline, CDR1 is PRHDT and CDR2 is FYEKMQ (reference sequence). The data were produced by immunoSEQ multiplex PCR, yet TCRdb's version contains in-frame clones alone and is incomplete. The repertoire includes 85,000 to 90,000 clones, approximately 89% of them detected once, and 4% to 6% sits in the top ten. The starting material was peripheral blood, obtained on day 0 of MenACWY control vaccination. V is TRBV13 and J is TRBJ1-2; D unclear. This clonotype was sampled from an adult in good health. For the CDR3, the DNA is TGTGCCAGCAGCTTAGGTAGGGAGGGCTACACCTTC. This gives the protein CASSLGREGYTF.